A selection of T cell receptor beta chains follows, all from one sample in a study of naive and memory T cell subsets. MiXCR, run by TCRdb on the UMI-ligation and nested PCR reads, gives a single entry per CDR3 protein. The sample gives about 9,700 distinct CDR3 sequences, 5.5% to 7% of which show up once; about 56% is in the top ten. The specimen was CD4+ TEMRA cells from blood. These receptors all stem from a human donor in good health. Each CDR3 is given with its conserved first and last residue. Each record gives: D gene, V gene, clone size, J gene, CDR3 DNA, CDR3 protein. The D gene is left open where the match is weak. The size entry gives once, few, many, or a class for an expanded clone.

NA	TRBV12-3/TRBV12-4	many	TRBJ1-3	TGTGCCAGCAGCCCCAGCCCCTCTGGAAACACCATATATTTT	CASSPSPSGNTIYF
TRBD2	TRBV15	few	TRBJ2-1	TGTGCCACCAGCGCTAGCGGACGGAGCCCCAATGAGCAGTTCTTC	CATSASGRSPNEQFF
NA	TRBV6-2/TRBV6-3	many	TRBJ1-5	TGTGCCAGCAGTTTTAACGGACACAATCAGCCCCAGCATTTT	CASSFNGHNQPQHF
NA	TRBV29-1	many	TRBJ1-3	TGCAGCGTCATACGGGGAGGTACTGGAAACACCATATATTTT	CSVIRGGTGNTIYF
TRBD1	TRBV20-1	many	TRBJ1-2	TGCAGTGCTAAACAGGGGAACTATGGCTACACCTTC	CSAKQGNYGYTF
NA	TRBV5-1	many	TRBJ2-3	TGCGCCAGCAGTTACACTTCCCTGGGCGCAGATACGCAGTATTTT	CASSYTSLGADTQYF
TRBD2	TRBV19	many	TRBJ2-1	TGTGCCAGTAGTATACAGCGCGGGAGGGGATATGAGCAGTTCTTC	CASSIQRGRGYEQFF
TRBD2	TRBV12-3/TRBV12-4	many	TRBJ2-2	TGTGCCAGCAGTTTCGGGGGGATGCAGGTCGGCACCGGGGAGCTGTTTTTT	CASSFGGMQVGTGELFF
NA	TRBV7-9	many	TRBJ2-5	TGTGCCAGCAGCTCAGGGAGGAGGGCTAGGTCGGAGACCCAGTACTTC	CASSSGRRARSETQYF
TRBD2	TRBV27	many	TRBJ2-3	TGTGCCAGCAGTTTGTACTTAGCGGGAACAGATACGCAGTATTTT	CASSLYLAGTDTQYF
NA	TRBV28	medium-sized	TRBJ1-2	TGTGCCAGCAGCTCGAACCCCAACTATGGCTACACCTTC	CASSSNPNYGYTF
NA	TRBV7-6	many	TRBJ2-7	TGTGCCAGCAGCTTAGCCGGGGTTGTAGGCGAGCAGTACTTC	CASSLAGVVGEQYF
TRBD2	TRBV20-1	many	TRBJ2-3	TGCAGTGTCCCGGGGCGGACTAGCGGGACTAGCACAGATACGCAGTATTTT	CSVPGRTSGTSTDTQYF
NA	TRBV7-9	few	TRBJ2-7	TGTGCCAGCACACCGGGGGTTGGGTACGAGCAGTACTTC	CASTPGVGYEQYF
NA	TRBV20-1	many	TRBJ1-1	TGCAGTGCTAGTAGCCAAGTGAACACTGAAGCTTTCTTT	CSASSQVNTEAFF
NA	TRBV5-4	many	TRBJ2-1	TGTGCCAGCAGCTTGGCTAGCACCTTCCACAATGAGCAGTTCTTC	CASSLASTFHNEQFF